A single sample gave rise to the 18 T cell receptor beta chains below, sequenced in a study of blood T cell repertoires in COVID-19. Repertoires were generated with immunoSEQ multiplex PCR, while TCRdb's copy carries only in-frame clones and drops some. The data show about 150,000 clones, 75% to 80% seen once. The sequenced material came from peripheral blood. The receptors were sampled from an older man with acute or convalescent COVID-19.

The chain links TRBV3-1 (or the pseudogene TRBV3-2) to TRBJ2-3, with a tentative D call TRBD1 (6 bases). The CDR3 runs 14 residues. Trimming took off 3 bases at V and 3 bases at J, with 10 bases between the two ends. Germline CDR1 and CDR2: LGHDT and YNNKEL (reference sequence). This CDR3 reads CASSQPGDTDTQYF. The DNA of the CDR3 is TGTGCCAGCAGCCAGCCAGGGGATACAGATACGCAGTATTTT.

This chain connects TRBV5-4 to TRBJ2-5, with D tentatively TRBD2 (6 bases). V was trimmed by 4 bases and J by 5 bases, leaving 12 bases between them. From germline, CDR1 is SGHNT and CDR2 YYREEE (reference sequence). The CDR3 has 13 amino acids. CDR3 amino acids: CASSPGDRETQYF. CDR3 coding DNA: TGTGCCAGCAGCCCGGGGGACCGGGAGACCCAGTACTTC. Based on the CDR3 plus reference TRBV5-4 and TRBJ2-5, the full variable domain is ETGVTQSPTHLIKTRGQQVTLRCSSQSGHNTVSWYQQALGQGPQFIFQYYREEENGRGNFPPRFSGLQFPNYSSELNVNALELDDSALYLCASSPGDRETQYFGPGTRLLVL.

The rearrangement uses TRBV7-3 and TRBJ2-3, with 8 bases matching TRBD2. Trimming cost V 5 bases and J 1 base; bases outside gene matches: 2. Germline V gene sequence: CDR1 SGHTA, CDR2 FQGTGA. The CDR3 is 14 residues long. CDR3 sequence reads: CASSQGLGTDTQYF. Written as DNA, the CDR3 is TGTGCCAGCAGCCAGGGACTAGGCACAGATACGCAGTATTTT.

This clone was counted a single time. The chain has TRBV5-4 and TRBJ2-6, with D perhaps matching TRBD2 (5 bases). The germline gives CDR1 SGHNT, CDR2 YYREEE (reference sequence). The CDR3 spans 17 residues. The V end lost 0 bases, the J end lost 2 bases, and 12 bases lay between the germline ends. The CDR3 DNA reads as TGTGCCAGCAGCTTGGAAGTGATGCGGGCTGGGGCCAACGTCCTGACTTTC. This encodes CASSLEVMRAGANVLTF. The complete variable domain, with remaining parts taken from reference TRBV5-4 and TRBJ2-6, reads ETGVTQSPTHLIKTRGQQVTLRCSSQSGHNTVSWYQQALGQGPQFIFQYYREEENGRGNFPPRFSGLQFPNYSSELNVNALELDDSALYLCASSLEVMRAGANVLTFGAGSRLTVL.

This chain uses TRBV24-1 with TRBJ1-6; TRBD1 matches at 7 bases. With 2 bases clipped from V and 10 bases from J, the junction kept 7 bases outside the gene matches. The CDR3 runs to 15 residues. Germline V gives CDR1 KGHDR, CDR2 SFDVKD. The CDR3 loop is CATSDSTGRGSPLHF. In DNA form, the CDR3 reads TGTGCCACCAGTGATTCGACAGGGCGGGGATCACCCCTCCACTTT.

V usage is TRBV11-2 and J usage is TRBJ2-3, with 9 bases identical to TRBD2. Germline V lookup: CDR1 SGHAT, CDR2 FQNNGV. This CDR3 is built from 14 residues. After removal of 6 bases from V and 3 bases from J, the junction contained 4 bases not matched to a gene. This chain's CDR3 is CASRAGGLTDTQYF. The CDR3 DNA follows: TGTGCCAGCAGGGCGGGGGGGTTGACAGATACGCAGTATTTT.

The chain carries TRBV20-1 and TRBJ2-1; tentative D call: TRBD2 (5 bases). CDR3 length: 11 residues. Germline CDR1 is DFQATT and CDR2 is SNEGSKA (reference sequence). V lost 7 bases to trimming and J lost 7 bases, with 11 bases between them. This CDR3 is CSGSSGNEQFF. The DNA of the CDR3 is TGCAGTGGCTCCTCGGGGAATGAGCAGTTCTTC.

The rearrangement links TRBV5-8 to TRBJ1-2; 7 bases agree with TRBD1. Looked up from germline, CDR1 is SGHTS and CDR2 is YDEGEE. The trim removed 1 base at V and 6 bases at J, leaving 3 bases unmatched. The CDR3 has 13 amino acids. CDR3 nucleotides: TGTGCCAGCAGCTTGCAGGGGGTCGATGGCTACACCTTC. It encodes CASSLQGVDGYTF. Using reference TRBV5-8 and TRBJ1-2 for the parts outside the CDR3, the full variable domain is EAGVTQSPTHLIKTRGQQATLRCSPISGHTSVYWYQQALGLGLQFLLWYDEGEERNRGNFPPRFSGRQFPNYSSELNVNALELEDSALYLCASSLQGVDGYTFGSGTRLTVV.

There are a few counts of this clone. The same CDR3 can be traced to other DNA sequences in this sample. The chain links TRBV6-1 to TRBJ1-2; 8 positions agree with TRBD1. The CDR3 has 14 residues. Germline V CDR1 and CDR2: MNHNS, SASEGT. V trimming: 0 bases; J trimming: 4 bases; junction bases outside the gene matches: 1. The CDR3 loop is CASSEATGGYGYTF. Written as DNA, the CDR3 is TGTGCCAGCAGTGAAGCCACAGGGGGCTATGGCTACACCTTC.

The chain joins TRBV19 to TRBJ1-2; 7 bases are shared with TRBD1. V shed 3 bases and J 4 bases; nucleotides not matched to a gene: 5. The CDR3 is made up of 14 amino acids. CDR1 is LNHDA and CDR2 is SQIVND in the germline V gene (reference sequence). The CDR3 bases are TGTGCCAGTAGTATCACCCAGGGGGGCTATGGCTACACCTTC. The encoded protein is CASSITQGGYGYTF.

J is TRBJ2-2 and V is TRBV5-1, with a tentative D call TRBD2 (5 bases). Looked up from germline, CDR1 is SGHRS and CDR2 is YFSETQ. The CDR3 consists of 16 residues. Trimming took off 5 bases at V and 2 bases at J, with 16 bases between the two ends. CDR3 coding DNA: TGCGCCAGCAGGGGGAGCTGGGCCTCCAACACCGGGGAGCTGTTTTTT. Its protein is CASRGSWASNTGELFF. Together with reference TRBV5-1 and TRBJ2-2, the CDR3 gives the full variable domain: KAGVTQTPRYLIKTRGQQVTLSCSPISGHRSVSWYQQTPGQGLQFLFEYFSETQRNKGNFPGRFSGRQFSNSRSEMNVSTLELGDSALYLCASRGSWASNTGELFFGEGSRLTVL.

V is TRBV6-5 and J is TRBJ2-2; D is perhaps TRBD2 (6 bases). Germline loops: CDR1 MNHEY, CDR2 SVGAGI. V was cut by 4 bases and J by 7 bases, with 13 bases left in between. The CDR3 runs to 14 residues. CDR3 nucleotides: TGTGCCAGCAGTTCCCAGGGCGGGGTCGGGGAGCTGTTTTTT. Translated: CASSSQGGVGELFF.

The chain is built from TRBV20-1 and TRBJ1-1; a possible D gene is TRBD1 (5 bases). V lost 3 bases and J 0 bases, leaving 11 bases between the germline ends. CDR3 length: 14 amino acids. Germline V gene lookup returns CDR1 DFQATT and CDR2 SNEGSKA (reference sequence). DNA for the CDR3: TGCAGTGCTAGTAACAGACAGATGAACACTGAAGCTTTCTTT. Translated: CSASNRQMNTEAFF.

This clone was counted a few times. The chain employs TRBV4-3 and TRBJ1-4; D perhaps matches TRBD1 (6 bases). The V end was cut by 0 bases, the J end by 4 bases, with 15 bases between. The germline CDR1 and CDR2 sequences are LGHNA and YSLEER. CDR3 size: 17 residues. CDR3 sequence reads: CASSQDVGGRGNEKLFF. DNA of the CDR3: TGCGCCAGCAGCCAAGATGTCGGGGGGCGAGGTAATGAAAAACTGTTTTTT.

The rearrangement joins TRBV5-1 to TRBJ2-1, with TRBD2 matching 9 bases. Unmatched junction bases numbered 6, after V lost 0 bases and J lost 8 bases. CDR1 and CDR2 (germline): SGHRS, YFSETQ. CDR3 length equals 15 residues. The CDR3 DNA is TGCGCCAGCAGCTTGGATGGGACTAGCTTCGATGAGCAGTTCTTC. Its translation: CASSLDGTSFDEQFF.

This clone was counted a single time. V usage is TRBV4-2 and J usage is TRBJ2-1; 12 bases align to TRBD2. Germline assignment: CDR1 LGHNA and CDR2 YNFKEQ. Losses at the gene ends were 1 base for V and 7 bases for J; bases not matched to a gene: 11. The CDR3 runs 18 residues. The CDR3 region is CASSQVASGGVRRNEQFF. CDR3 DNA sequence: TGTGCCAGCAGCCAAGTTGCTAGCGGGGGGGTCCGAAGAAATGAGCAGTTCTTC.

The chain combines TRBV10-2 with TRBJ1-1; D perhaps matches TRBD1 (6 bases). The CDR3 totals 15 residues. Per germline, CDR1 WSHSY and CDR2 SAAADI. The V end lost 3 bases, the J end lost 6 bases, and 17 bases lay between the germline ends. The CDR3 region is CASSDEGRGYPEAFF. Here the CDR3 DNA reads TGCGCCAGCAGTGATGAAGGCAGGGGTTATCCTGAAGCTTTCTTT.

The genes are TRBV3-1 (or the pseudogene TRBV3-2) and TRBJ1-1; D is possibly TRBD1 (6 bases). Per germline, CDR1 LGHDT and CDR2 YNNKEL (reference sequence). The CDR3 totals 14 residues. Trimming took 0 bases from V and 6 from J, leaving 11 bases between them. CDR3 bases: TGTGCCAGCAGCCAAGAAGGGGGACGCGCTGAAGCTTTCTTT. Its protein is CASSQEGGRAEAFF.